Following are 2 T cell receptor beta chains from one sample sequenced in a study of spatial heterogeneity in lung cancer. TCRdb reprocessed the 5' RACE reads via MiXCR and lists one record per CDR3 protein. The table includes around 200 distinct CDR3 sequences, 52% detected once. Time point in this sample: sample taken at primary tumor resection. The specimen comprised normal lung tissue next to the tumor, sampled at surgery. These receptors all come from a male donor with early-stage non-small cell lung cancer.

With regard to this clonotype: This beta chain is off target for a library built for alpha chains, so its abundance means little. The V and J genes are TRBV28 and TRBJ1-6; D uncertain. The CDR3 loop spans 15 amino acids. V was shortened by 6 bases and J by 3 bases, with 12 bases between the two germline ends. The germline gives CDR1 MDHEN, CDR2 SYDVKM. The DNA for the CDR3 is TGTGCCAGCAGGTTTGTGGGCGTCTATAATTCACCCCTCCACTTT. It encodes CASRFVGVYNSPLHF.

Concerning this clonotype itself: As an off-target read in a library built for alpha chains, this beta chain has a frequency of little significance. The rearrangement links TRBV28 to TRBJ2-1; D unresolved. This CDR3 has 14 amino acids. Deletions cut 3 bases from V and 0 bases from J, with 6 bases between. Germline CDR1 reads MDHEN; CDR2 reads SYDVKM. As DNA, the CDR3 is TGTGCCAGCAGTTTTAGCCTCTCCTACAATGAGCAGTTCTTC. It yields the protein CASSFSLSYNEQFF.